Each of the 2 T cell receptor beta chains below was sequenced from the same sample in a study of T cells in tuberculosis. Generated by immunoSEQ multiplex PCR, the TCRdb table keeps only in-frame clones and is missing some. The profile shows approximately 30,000 clones, around 97% of them singletons. The sample consisted of PBMCs. Source of these receptors: a donor between 10 and 35 years old with latent tuberculosis or without tuberculosis infection.

The chain links TRBV18 to TRBJ2-2, with unresolved D. The CDR3 runs to 16 residues. The germline CDR1 and CDR2 sequences are KGHSH and LQKENI. Deletions cut 0 bases from V and 5 bases from J, with 13 bases between. This chain's CDR3 is CASSPPSQVVTGELFF. Here the CDR3 DNA reads TGTGCCAGCTCACCACCGAGCCAGGTCGTAACCGGGGAGCTGTTTTTT.

V gene TRBV18 combines with J gene TRBJ2-7; D is undetermined. There are 13 residues in the CDR3. Germline V gene data show CDR1 as KGHSH and CDR2 as LQKENI. With 0 bases removed from V and 3 bases from J, the gap between germline ends came to 6 bases. The chain's CDR3 is CASSPPESYEQYF. The CDR3 DNA follows: TGTGCCAGCTCACCACCAGAGAGCTACGAGCAGTACTTC.